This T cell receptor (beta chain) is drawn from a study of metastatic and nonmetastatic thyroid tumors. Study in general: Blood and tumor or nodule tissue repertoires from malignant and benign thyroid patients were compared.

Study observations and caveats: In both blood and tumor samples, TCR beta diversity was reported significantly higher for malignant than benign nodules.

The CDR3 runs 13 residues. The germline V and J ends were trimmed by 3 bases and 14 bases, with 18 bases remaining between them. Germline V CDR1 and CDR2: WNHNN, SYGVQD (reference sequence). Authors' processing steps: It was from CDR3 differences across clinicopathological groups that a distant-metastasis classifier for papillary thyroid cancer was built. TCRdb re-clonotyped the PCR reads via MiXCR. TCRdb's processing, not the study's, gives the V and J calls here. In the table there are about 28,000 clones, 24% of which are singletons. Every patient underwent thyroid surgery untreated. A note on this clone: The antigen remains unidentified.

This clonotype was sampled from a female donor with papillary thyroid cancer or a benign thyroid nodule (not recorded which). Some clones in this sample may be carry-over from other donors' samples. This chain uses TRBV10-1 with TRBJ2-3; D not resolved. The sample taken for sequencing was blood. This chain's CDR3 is CASSEDSTDTRYF. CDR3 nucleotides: TGCGCCAGCAGTGAAGACTCCACAGATACTCGGTATTTT.